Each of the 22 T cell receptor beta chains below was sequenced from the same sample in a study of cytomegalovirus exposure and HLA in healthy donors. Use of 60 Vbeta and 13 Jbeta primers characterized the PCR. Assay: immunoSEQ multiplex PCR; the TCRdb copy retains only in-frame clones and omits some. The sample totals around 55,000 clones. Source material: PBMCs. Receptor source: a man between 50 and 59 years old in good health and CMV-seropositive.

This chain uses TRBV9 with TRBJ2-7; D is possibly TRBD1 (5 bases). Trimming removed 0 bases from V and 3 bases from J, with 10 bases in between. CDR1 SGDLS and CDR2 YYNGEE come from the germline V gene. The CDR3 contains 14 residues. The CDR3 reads CASSVAHQGYEQYF. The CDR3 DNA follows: TGTGCCAGCAGCGTAGCTCACCAGGGCTACGAGCAGTACTTC.

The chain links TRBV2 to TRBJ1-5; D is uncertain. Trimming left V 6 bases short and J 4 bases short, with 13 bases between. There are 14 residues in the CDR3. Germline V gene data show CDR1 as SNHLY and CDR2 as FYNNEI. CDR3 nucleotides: TGTGCCAGCAGCCGGACTGTTGGAAATCAGCCCCAGCATTTT. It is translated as CASSRTVGNQPQHF.

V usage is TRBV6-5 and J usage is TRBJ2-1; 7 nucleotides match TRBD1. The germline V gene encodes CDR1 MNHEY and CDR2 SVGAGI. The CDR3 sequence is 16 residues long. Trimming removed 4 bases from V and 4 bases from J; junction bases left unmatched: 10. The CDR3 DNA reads TGTGCCAGCAGTTCCGTCGGACAGGCTAGATACAATGAGCAGTTCTTC. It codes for CASSSVGQARYNEQFF.

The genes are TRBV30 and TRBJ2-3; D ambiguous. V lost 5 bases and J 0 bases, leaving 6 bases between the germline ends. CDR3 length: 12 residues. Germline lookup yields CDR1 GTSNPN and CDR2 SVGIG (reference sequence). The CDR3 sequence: CAWSLSTDTQYF. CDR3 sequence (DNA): TGTGCCTGGTCTCTAAGCACAGATACGCAGTATTTT.

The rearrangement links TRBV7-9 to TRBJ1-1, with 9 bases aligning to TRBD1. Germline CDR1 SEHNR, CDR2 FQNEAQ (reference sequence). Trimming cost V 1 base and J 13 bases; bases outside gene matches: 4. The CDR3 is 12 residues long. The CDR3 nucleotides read TGTGCCAGCAGCTTAGTGCGGGGACAGGGTTTCTTT. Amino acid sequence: CASSLVRGQGFF. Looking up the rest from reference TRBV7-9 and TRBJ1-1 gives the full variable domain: DTGVSQNPRHKITKRGQNVTFRCDPISEHNRLYWYRQTLGQGPEFLTYFQNEAQLEKSRLLSDRFSAERPKGSFSTLEIQRTEQGDSAMYLCASSLVRGQGFFGQGTRLTVV.

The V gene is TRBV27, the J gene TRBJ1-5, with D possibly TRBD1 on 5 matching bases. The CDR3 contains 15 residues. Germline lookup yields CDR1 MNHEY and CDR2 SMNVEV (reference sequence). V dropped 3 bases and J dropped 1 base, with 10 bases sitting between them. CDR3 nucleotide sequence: TGTGCCAGCAGTTTTGGGCAGGGAAGCAATCAGCCCCAGCATTTT. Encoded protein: CASSFGQGSNQPQHF.

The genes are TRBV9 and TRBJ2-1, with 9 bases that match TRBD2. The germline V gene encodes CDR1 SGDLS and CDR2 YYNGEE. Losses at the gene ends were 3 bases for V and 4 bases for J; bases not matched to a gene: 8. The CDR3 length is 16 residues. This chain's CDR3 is CASSAGRLAEYNEQFF. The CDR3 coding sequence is TGTGCCAGCAGCGCCGGGCGACTAGCGGAGTACAATGAGCAGTTCTTC.

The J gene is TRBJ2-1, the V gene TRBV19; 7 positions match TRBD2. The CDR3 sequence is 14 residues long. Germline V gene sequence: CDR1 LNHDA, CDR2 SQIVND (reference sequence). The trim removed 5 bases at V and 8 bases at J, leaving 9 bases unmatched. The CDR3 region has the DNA TGTGCCAGTAGTCAATGGGGGGGAATGGATGAGCAGTTCTTC. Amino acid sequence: CASSQWGGMDEQFF.

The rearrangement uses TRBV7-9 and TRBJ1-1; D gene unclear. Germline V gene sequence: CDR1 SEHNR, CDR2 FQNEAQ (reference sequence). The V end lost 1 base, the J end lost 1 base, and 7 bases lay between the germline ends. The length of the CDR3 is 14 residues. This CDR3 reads CASSLGTGNTEAFF. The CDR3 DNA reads TGTGCCAGCAGCTTAGGCACGGGGAACACTGAAGCTTTCTTT. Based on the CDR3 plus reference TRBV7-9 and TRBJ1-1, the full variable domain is DTGVSQNPRHKITKRGQNVTFRCDPISEHNRLYWYRQTLGQGPEFLTYFQNEAQLEKSRLLSDRFSAERPKGSFSTLEIQRTEQGDSAMYLCASSLGTGNTEAFFGQGTRLTVV.

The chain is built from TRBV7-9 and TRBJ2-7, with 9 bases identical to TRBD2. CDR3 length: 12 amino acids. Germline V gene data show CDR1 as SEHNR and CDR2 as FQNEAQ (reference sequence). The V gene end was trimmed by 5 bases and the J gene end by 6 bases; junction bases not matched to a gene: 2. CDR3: CASSKTSGEQYF. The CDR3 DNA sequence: TGTGCCAGCAGCAAGACTAGCGGCGAGCAGTACTTC.

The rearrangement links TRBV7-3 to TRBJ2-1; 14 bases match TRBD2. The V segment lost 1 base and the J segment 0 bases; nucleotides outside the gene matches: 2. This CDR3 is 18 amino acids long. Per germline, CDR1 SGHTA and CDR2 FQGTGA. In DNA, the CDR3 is TGTGCCAGCAGCTTAAGGGGGACTAGCGGGAGCTCCTACAATGAGCAGTTCTTC. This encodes CASSLRGTSGSSYNEQFF.

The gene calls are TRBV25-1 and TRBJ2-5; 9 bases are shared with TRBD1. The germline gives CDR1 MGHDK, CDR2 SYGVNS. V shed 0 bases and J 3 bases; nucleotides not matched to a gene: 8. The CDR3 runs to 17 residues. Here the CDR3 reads CASSEYSWGQGEETQYF. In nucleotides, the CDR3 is TGTGCCAGCAGTGAATATAGTTGGGGACAGGGTGAAGAGACCCAGTACTTC.

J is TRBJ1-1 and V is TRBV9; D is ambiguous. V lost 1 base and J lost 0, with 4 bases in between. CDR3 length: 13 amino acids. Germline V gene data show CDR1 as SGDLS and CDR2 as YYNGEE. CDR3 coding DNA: TGTGCCAGCAGCGTAAGCATGAACACTGAAGCTTTCTTT. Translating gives CASSVSMNTEAFF.

DNA for the CDR3: TGTGCCAGCAGCAGAGCGGGGACAAGCCCGAACGAGCAGTACTTC. Translation: CASSRAGTSPNEQYF. The chain links TRBV7-2 to TRBJ2-7, with D possibly matching TRBD2 (7 bases). CDR3 length equals 15 residues. V was cut by 5 bases and J by 5 bases, with 19 bases left in between. The germline CDR1 and CDR2 sequences are SGHTA and FQGNSA. The full variable domain, with the rest looked up from reference TRBV7-2 and TRBJ2-7, is GAGVSQSPSNKVTEKGKDVELRCDPISGHTALYWYRQSLGQGLEFLIYFQGNSAPDKSGLPSDRFSAERTGGSVSTLTIQRTQQEDSAVYLCASSRAGTSPNEQYFGPGTRLTVT.

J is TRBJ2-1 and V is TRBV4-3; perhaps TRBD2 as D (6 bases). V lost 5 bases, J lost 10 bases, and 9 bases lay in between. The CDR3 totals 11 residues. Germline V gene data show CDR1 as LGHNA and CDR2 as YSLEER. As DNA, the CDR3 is TGCGCCAGCAGCTCCCGGGGGGAGCAGTTCTTC. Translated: CASSSRGEQFF.

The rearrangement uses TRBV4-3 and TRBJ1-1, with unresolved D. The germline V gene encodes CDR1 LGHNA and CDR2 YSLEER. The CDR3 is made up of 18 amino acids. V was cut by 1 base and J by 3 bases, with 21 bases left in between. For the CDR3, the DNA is TGCGCCAGCAGCCAAGTCTACCATCGATTTGGGAGCGACACTGAAGCTTTCTTT. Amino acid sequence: CASSQVYHRFGSDTEAFF.

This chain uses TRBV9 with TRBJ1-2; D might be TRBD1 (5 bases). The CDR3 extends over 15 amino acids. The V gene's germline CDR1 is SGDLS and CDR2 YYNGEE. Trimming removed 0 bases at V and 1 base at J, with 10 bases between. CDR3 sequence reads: CASSVAPGINYGYTF. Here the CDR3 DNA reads TGTGCCAGCAGCGTAGCTCCAGGGATTAACTATGGCTACACCTTC.

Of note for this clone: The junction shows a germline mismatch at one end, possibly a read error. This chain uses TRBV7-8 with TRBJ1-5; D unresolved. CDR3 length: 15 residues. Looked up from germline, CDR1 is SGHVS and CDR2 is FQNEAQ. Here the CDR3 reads CASSLGGSLNQHQHF. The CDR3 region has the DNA TGTGCCAGCAGCTTAGGAGGCAGTCTCAATCAGCACCAGCATTTT.

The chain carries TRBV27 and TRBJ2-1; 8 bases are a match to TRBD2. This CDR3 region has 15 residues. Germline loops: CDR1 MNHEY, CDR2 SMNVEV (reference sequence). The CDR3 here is CARAGQRGIYNEQFF. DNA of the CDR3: TGTGCAAGAGCGGGCCAGCGGGGGATCTACAATGAGCAGTTCTTC.

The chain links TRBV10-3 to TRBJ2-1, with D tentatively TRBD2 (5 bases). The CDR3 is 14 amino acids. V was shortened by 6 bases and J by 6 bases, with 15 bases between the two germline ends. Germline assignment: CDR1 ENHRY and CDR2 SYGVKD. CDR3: CAIRDSGPSNEQFF. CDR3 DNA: TGTGCCATCAGGGACTCCGGACCCTCCAATGAGCAGTTCTTC.

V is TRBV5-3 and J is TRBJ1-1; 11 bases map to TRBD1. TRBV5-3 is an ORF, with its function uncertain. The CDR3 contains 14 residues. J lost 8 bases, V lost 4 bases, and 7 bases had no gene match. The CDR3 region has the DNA TGTGCCAGAAGCAAGGGGACAGGGGGTAAAGAAGCTTTCTTT. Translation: CARSKGTGGKEAFF.

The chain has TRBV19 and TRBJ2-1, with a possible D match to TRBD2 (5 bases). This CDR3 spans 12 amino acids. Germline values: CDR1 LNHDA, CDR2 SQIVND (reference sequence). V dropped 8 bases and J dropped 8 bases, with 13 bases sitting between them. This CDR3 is CASSEREHEQFF. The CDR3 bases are TGTGCCAGTTCAGAGAGGGAACATGAGCAGTTCTTC.